This is a list of T cell receptor beta chains from one sample in a study of OX40 agonist ivuxolimab in advanced cancers. Sequencing was performed with immunoSEQ multiplex PCR; in TCRdb, only in-frame clones are kept and a portion is missing. This table has nearly 55,000 clones, approximately 84% appearing once. The sample was CD4+ or CD8+ T cells sorted from blood, taken in a trial of the OX40 agonist ivuxolimab. The receptors originated from an adult with an advanced solid tumor such as melanoma, head and neck, liver or kidney cancer. Both conserved end residues are part of each CDR3. A D gene is named only where the DNA matches it firmly. Only part of the rows carry a size: once, few, many, or a class if the clone is expanded.

NA	TRBV11-2	TRBD2	TRBJ2-7	CASSVGGWELALSYEQYF	TGTGCCAGCAGCGTCGGGGGATGGGAACTAGCGCTCTCCTACGAGCAGTACTTC
NA	TRBV5-1	NA	TRBJ2-6	CASSFEDSGANVLTF	TGCGCCAGCAGCTTCGAGGACTCTGGGGCCAACGTCCTGACTTTC
NA	TRBV7-9	TRBD1	TRBJ1-1	CASSYARGQGNTEAFF	TGTGCCAGCAGCTACGCCCGGGGACAGGGGAACACTGAAGCTTTCTTT
NA	TRBV7-6	TRBD1	TRBJ1-3	CASSPREDRAGNTIYF	TGTGCCAGCAGCCCGAGGGAGGACAGGGCTGGAAACACCATATATTTT
NA	TRBV27	NA	TRBJ2-3	CASSLSGSTQYF	TGTGCCAGCAGTTTATCGGGCAGTACGCAGTATTTT
NA	TRBV5-4	NA	TRBJ2-6	CASSLGAKSGANVLTF	TGTGCCAGCAGCTTGGGGGCCAAGTCTGGGGCCAACGTCCTGACTTTC
NA	TRBV19	NA	TRBJ2-1	CASSIDAGAHNEQFF	TGTGCCAGTAGTATAGATGCGGGGGCGCACAATGAGCAGTTCTTC
NA	TRBV7-9	NA	TRBJ2-7	CASSLAQAENEQYF	TGTGCCAGCAGCTTAGCACAGGCGGAAAACGAGCAGTACTTC
NA	TRBV28	TRBD2	TRBJ2-1	CASSLFAGGANDEQFF	TGTGCCAGCAGTTTATTTGCGGGGGGCGCGAACGATGAGCAGTTCTTC
NA	TRBV7-9	TRBD2	TRBJ2-5	CASSLGGQETQYF	TGTGCCAGCAGCTTGGGGGGGCAAGAGACCCAGTACTTC
NA	TRBV2	NA	TRBJ1-6	CASGPRQNNSPLHF	TGTGCCAGCGGACCGCGACAGAATAATTCACCCCTCCACTTT
NA	TRBV5-4	TRBD1	TRBJ2-5	CASSYGTVEETQYF	TGTGCCAGCAGCTATGGGACAGTCGAGGAGACCCAGTACTTC
NA	TRBV7-3	NA	TRBJ1-2	CASSFRTANYGYTF	TGTGCCAGCAGCTTCAGGACAGCTAACTATGGCTACACCTTC
NA	TRBV5-1	NA	TRBJ1-5	CASSPGFYQPQHF	TGCGCCAGCAGCCCGGGTTTTTATCAGCCCCAGCATTTT
NA	TRBV4-1	TRBD2	TRBJ2-1	CASSQVDWTSYYNEQFF	TGCGCCAGCAGCCAAGTCGACTGGACTAGCTACTACAATGAGCAGTTCTTC
NA	TRBV6-5	TRBD2	TRBJ2-3	CASSSLGTSGTDTQYF	TGTGCCAGCAGTTCGCTCGGGACTAGCGGCACAGATACGCAGTATTTT
NA	TRBV28	NA	TRBJ1-1	CASSGPGGPIRAFF	TGTGCCAGCAGTGGGCCGGGGGGCCCAATTCGTGCTTTCTTT
few	TRBV28	TRBD1	TRBJ1-4	CASSLDIRQGGKLFF	TGTGCCAGCAGTTTAGACATCCGGCAGGGGGGAAAACTGTTTTTT
NA	TRBV5-1	TRBD1	TRBJ2-2	CASSLEGQGDTGELFF	TGCGCCAGCAGCTTGGAGGGACAGGGTGACACCGGGGAGCTGTTTTTT
NA	TRBV6-1	TRBD1	TRBJ2-3	CASQGAGEDTQYF	TGTGCCAGCCAGGGGGCCGGAGAAGATACGCAGTATTTT
NA	TRBV29-1	NA	TRBJ1-2	CSVEKDSSYGYTF	TGCAGCGTTGAAAAAGACAGTTCCTATGGCTACACCTTC
NA	TRBV30	TRBD1	TRBJ1-2	CAWTRNGQGANGYTF	TGTGCCTGGACCCGAAATGGACAGGGCGCGAATGGCTACACCTTC
NA	TRBV5-4	NA	TRBJ2-7	CASSRTGGGYEQYF	TGTGCCAGCAGCCGGACCGGGGGCGGGTACGAGCAGTACTTC
NA	TRBV11-2	NA	TRBJ2-7	CASSRALSYEQYF	TGTGCCAGCAGCCGCGCCCTATCCTACGAGCAGTACTTC
NA	TRBV10-3	NA	TRBJ2-7	CAISVGGNYEQYF	TGTGCCATCAGTGTTGGGGGAAACTACGAGCAGTACTTC
NA	TRBV6-1	TRBD1	TRBJ2-1	CASTPDRFNEQFF	TGTGCCAGCACTCCGGACAGGTTCAATGAGCAGTTCTTC
once	TRBV27	NA	TRBJ2-2	CASSLRARTGELFF	TGTGCCAGCAGTCTCAGGGCGAGAACCGGGGAGCTGTTTTTT